Only one count was recorded for the clone carrying this TCR beta chain. The data were produced by immunoSEQ multiplex PCR, yet TCRdb's version contains in-frame clones alone and is incomplete. The table lists 200,000 or so clones, 80% to 90% of them singletons. The sample comes from a study of blood T cell repertoires in COVID-19. Study at large: In each case, the material was cDNA or gDNA derived from T cells, B-cell-depleted T cells, or PBMCs.

Cohorts were based on clinical histories the participants reported. The germline V and J ends were trimmed by 4 bases and 4 bases, with 17 bases remaining between them. This CDR3 has 16 amino acids. Germline values: CDR1 LGHDT, CDR2 YNNKEL (reference sequence). The TCR comes from a woman between 35 and 50 years old with acute COVID-19. The specimen sequenced was PBMCs or T cells enriched from blood (not recorded which). The chain has TRBV3-1 (or the pseudogene TRBV3-2) and TRBJ2-1, with a tentative D call TRBD2 (6 bases). The CDR3 coding sequence is TGTGCCAGCAGCCCGGCGGGGCTCCTCGTTTACAATGAGCAGTTCTTC. It specifies CASSPAGLLVYNEQFF.